This TCR beta chain emerged from a study of CD8 T cells in Susac syndrome. The CDR3 runs 15 residues. V shed 1 base and J 4 bases; nucleotides not matched to a gene: 7. The germline gives CDR1 MGHRA, CDR2 YSYEKL. TCR beta sequences were obtained from blood CD8+ and CD4+ T cells. With random hexamers, reverse transcription was performed on roughly 0.5 to 1 ug of RNA. The authors amplified TCR beta CDR3 across 54 Vbeta and 13 Jbeta using immunoSEQ multiplex PCR. TCRdb ran MiXCR on the immunoSEQ multiplex PCR reads and lists one entry per CDR3 protein. This table holds fewer than 350,000 distinct CDR3 sequences, approximately 90% found once.

The V and J genes are TRBV4-1 and TRBJ2-7; 7 bases match TRBD1. This TCR derives from a human donor with multiple sclerosis. Input material: CD4+ T cells from PBMCs. The CDR3, as DNA: TGCGCCAGCAGCCAAGTTCGGGACAGCCGATACGAGCAGTACTTC. It specifies CASSQVRDSRYEQYF.